This T cell receptor beta chain was retrieved from a study of Graves' ophthalmopathy and Graves' hyperthyroidism. Overall study results and limits: Ophthalmopathy versus stable hyperthyroidism: 13-signature model gave 87.88% sensitivity, 75% to 83% specificity. Blood shared most expanded thyroid clonotypes above 0.001 frequency.

Orbital computed tomography and thyroid ultrasound, along with TRAb, serum thyroxine and clinical symptoms, underpinned diagnosis. This clonotype was seen at least ten times. Its antigen is currently unknown. Amplifying from RNA transcripts, the study obtained TCR beta CDR3 regions. A first-round RT-PCR used HTBI primers, followed by a second-round multiplex PCR. MiXCR was run by TCRdb on the multiplex PCR reads, yielding one entry per CDR3 protein. The top ten clones hold around 12% of a sample with 300,000 to 400,000 distinct CDR3 sequences, 17% of them seen once. The CDR3 covers 16 residues. Germline CDR1 reads GTSNPN; CDR2 reads SVGIG (reference sequence). The ends lost 3 bases at V and 3 bases at J; junction bases unmatched: 9.

The origin of this receptor is an adult man with Graves' ophthalmopathy. This chain joins TRBV30 and TRBJ2-7; 12 positions match TRBD1. Material: peripheral blood. The CDR3 spells CAWSGPGQGASYEQYF. In DNA, the CDR3 is TGTGCCTGGAGCGGACCGGGACAGGGGGCGAGCTACGAGCAGTACTTC.